The rows below give T cell receptor beta chains drawn from one sample of a study of control samples from healthy donors and cancer patients. Profiling relied on immunoSEQ multiplex PCR, and the TCRdb table lists in-frame clones only, not all of them. The repertoire holds 69,000 or so clones, with about 94% as singletons. What was sequenced was blood. Receptor source: a young woman in good health. CDR3s include the opening cysteine and the closing phenylalanine or tryptophan. Each record gives: V gene, D gene, clone size, J gene, CDR3 DNA, CDR3 protein. D genes are given only for firm matches. Clone size appears in some rows only: once, few, many, or a class for an expanded clone.

TRBV27	TRBD1	.	TRBJ2-7	TGTGCCAGCAGCCCGGGACAGGCTCCTTGGGAGCAGTACTTC	CASSPGQAPWEQYF
TRBV29-1	.	.	TRBJ2-1	TGCAGCGAAGGGTTTTACAATGAGCAGTTCTTC	CSEGFYNEQFF
TRBV5-1	.	.	TRBJ1-1	TGCGCCAGCAGTCCCCAGCAGAACACTGAAGCTTTCTTT	CASSPQQNTEAFF
TRBV5-4	TRBD1	.	TRBJ1-5	TGTGCCAGCAGCCTTGGGACAGGTGATCAGCCCCAGCATTTT	CASSLGTGDQPQHF
TRBV6-5	TRBD1	.	TRBJ1-4	TGTGCCAGCAGTAGCAACAGGGGGCAAAATGAAAAACTGTTTTTT	CASSSNRGQNEKLFF
TRBV6-5	.	.	TRBJ1-5	TGTGCCAGCAGTTACTCGTCGGGTGAGCCCCAGCATTTT	CASSYSSGEPQHF
TRBV6-5	TRBD1	.	TRBJ1-1	TGTGCCAGCGGGGGACAGCAGAACACTGAAGCTTTCTTT	CASGGQQNTEAFF
TRBV2	.	.	TRBJ1-5	TGTGCCAGCAGTGAGGACAGCCAAAAGAGACAGCCCCAGCATTTT	CASSEDSQKRQPQHF
TRBV27	TRBD1	.	TRBJ1-3	TGTGCCAGCAGCCGGACAGGGGGCCTCTCTGGAAACACCATATATTTT	CASSRTGGLSGNTIYF
TRBV12-1	.	.	TRBJ1-5	TGTGCCAGCAGCTCCAAGGACGGTTCGGTAGTTCGGCCCCAGCATTTT	CASSSKDGSVVRPQHF
TRBV18	.	.	TRBJ2-1	TGTGCCAGCTCACCGAGTGGGGTGGCCTATGATGAGCAGTTCTTC	CASSPSGVAYDEQFF
TRBV28	TRBD1	.	TRBJ1-4	TGTGCCAGCAGCTCCCCAGGGGGACGCCCGGGAGAAAAACTGTTTTTT	CASSSPGGRPGEKLFF
TRBV28	.	.	TRBJ1-1	TGTGCCAGCAGACCTCGGGAGGTGGGGACTGAAGCTTTCTTT	CASRPREVGTEAFF
TRBV9	TRBD1	.	TRBJ1-1	TGTGCCAGCAGCGTAGACTTTGAAAACAGGGGGCTGAACACTGAAGCTTTCTTT	CASSVDFENRGLNTEAFF
TRBV5-4	TRBD2	.	TRBJ2-4	TGTGCCAGCAGCTTTACGGGGGGGAAAAACATTCAGTACTTC	CASSFTGGKNIQYF
TRBV19	.	.	TRBJ1-1	TGTGCCAGTAGTATCTCGGGGTCAAACACTGAAGCTTTCTTT	CASSISGSNTEAFF
TRBV4-1	.	few	TRBJ1-3	TGCGCCAGCAGCCGCAGAAGACAGGACTTTTCCTCTGGAAACACCATATATTTT	CASSRRRQDFSSGNTIYF
TRBV3-1/TRBV3-2	TRBD2	.	TRBJ2-3	TGTGCCAGCAGCCCCGGGACTAGCGGGACAGATACGCAGTATTTT	CASSPGTSGTDTQYF
TRBV30	TRBD1	.	TRBJ2-1	TGTGCCTGGGAGCTGGGACAGGGTGTGAATGAGCAGTTCTTC	CAWELGQGVNEQFF
TRBV7-3	.	.	TRBJ1-1	TGTGCCAGCAGCGTTACAGGGAACACTGAAGCTTTCTTT	CASSVTGNTEAFF
TRBV5-1	.	.	TRBJ2-1	TGCGCCAGCAGCTTGGGGACAACCGTAGCCCATGAGCAGTTCTTC	CASSLGTTVAHEQFF
TRBV9	.	.	TRBJ2-1	TGTGCCAGCAGCGCGTATGATATTAAGATATACAATGAGCAGTTCTTC	CASSAYDIKIYNEQFF
TRBV12-3/TRBV12-4	.	.	TRBJ1-2	TGTGCCAGCAGTTTAGGAAAAAACTATGGCTACACCTTC	CASSLGKNYGYTF
TRBV5-1	.	.	TRBJ2-7	TGCGCCAGCAGCTCAACAACTAACGGGGCCTACGAGCAGTACTTC	CASSSTTNGAYEQYF
TRBV28	.	.	TRBJ1-4	TGTGCCAGCAGTTTAGGGACTCGCAAGGAGGAAAAACTGTTTTTT	CASSLGTRKEEKLFF
TRBV10-3	.	.	TRBJ1-2	TGTGCCATCAGACCGACCCCCGAGGCTGGCTACACCTTC	CAIRPTPEAGYTF
TRBV5-1	TRBD1	.	TRBJ1-1	TGCGCCAGCAGCTTGTCAGGGGGCAACACTGAAGCTTTCTTT	CASSLSGGNTEAFF
TRBV25-1	.	.	TRBJ1-1	TGTGCCAGCACGGACACCGGGACACCGAACACTGAAGCTTTCTTT	CASTDTGTPNTEAFF
TRBV7-8	.	.	TRBJ1-1	TGTGCCAGCAGCGTTCTAACAGGGCTCACTGAAGCTTTCTTT	CASSVLTGLTEAFF
TRBV27	TRBD1	.	TRBJ1-5	TGTGCCAGCAGCCCTGACCCCGGTTGGGGACAGGGGAAGCAGCCCCAGCATTTT	CASSPDPGWGQGKQPQHF
TRBV28	.	.	TRBJ2-3	TGTGCCAGCACAAGGTTCACAGATACGCAGTATTTT	CASTRFTDTQYF
TRBV7-3	.	.	TRBJ1-1	TGTGCCAGCAGCTTAGAGGTGGACACTGAAGCTTTCTTT	CASSLEVDTEAFF
TRBV7-9	.	.	TRBJ2-3	TGTGCCAGCAGCTTTTCCAGCCTTAGCACAGATACGCAGTATTTT	CASSFSSLSTDTQYF
TRBV27	TRBD1	.	TRBJ2-2	TGTGCCAGCACCGGGACAGGCACCGGGGAGCTGTTTTTT	CASTGTGTGELFF
TRBV27	TRBD1	.	TRBJ2-7	TGTGCCAGCAGTTTAATCGCAGGGGGTCACGAGCAGTACTTC	CASSLIAGGHEQYF
TRBV19	.	.	TRBJ2-2	TGTGCCAGTGGGGGTTTCACCGGGGAGCTGTTTTTT	CASGGFTGELFF
TRBV6-1	.	.	TRBJ2-3	TGTGCCAGCAGTGACGGGGGCCCCGGTGGAGATACGCAGTATTTT	CASSDGGPGGDTQYF
TRBV5-1	.	.	TRBJ2-2	TGCGCCAGCAGCTTAGGGCAGAACACCGGGGAGCTGTTTTTT	CASSLGQNTGELFF
TRBV3-1/TRBV3-2	.	.	TRBJ1-2	TGTGCCAGCAGTCAAGGAGCACCTAACTATGGCTACACCTTC	CASSQGAPNYGYTF
TRBV5-1	TRBD1	.	TRBJ1-4	TGCGCCAGCAGCTTGGAGGGACAGCCAAATGAAAAACTGTTTTTT	CASSLEGQPNEKLFF
TRBV6-1	TRBD1	.	TRBJ1-1	TGTGCCAGCAGTGAAAGTACCAGGGGGCGTGAAGCTTTCTTT	CASSESTRGREAFF
TRBV24-1	.	.	TRBJ1-2	TGTGCCACCAGTGAGGAGTTGTGGGACGGAGCGGGTGGCTACACCTTC	CATSEELWDGAGGYTF
TRBV7-3	.	once	TRBJ2-3	TGTGCCAGCAGCCCTGGGGCCACAGATACGCAGTATTTT	CASSPGATDTQYF
TRBV7-8	.	.	TRBJ1-6	TGTGCCAGCAGCACCTTGGAGGCGTATTCACCCCTCCACTTT	CASSTLEAYSPLHF
TRBV6-5	.	.	TRBJ1-1	TGTGCCAGCTCGCCCGCCTGGGTCGAGGCTTTCTTT	CASSPAWVEAFF
TRBV2	.	.	TRBJ2-1	TGTGCCAGCACCTCCCCCGCTGGCGCCTACAATGAGCAGTTCTTC	CASTSPAGAYNEQFF
TRBV5-4	.	.	TRBJ1-6	TGTGCCAGCAGCTTGGGGGCCTCGGACCCACATTCACCCCTCCACTTT	CASSLGASDPHSPLHF